This paragraph covers one T cell receptor (beta chain) sequence. This sample is drawn from a study of OX40 agonist ivuxolimab in advanced cancers. Study summary: Among those treated, three patients had partial responses, one with hepatocellular carcinoma and two with cutaneous melanoma.

Germline CDR1 is SGHNT and CDR2 is YYREEE (reference sequence). This CDR3 comprises 16 residues. Trimming removed 0 bases from V and 2 bases from J, with 9 bases in between. Sequencing used immunoSEQ multiplex PCR; TCRdb keeps in-frame clones, though not all of them. The sample lists approximately 11,000 clones, about 86% occurring once. The clonotype was recovered from an adult with an advanced solid tumor such as melanoma, head and neck, liver or kidney cancer. This sequence joins TRBV5-4 and TRBJ2-6; D gene uncertain. Sequencing was performed on CD4+ or CD8+ T cells sorted from blood, taken in a trial of the OX40 agonist ivuxolimab. The CDR3 DNA is TGTGCCAGCAGCTTGGCCACGGGTCCTGGGGCCAACGTCCTGACTTTC. Its protein product is CASSLATGPGANVLTF. Drawing the rest from reference TRBV5-4 and TRBJ2-6, the complete variable domain is ETGVTQSPTHLIKTRGQQVTLRCSSQSGHNTVSWYQQALGQGPQFIFQYYREEENGRGNFPPRFSGLQFPNYSSELNVNALELDDSALYLCASSLATGPGANVLTFGAGSRLTVL.